The 15 T cell receptor beta chains given below trace back to one sample, sequenced in a study of PD-1 blockade in classical Hodgkin lymphoma. Data came from immunoSEQ multiplex PCR; TCRdb stores just in-frame clones and leaves some out. This sample has some 8,500 clones, with 80% to 85% found just once. All trial patients relapsed after autologous stem cell transplantation. Magnetic negative selection purified CD4+ T cells from thawed PBMCs. The input for sequencing was CD4+ T cells from blood, taken at baseline. Receptors were obtained from a human donor with classical Hodgkin lymphoma.

The V and J genes are TRBV11-3 and TRBJ2-3, with D maybe TRBD2 (5 bases). V was pared by 5 bases and J by 2 bases, with 14 bases between. CDR1 and CDR2 (germline): SGHNT, YENEEA. This CDR3 comprises 15 residues. The CDR3 region is CASSTRAGFTDTQYF. For the CDR3, the DNA is TGTGCCAGCAGCACTAGGGCGGGTTTCACAGATACGCAGTATTTT. The complete variable domain, with remaining parts taken from reference TRBV11-3 and TRBJ2-3, reads EAGVVQSPRYKIIEKKQPVAFWCNPISGHNTLYWYLQNLGQGPELLIRYENEEAVDDSQLPKDRFSAERLKGVDSTLKIQPAELGDSAVYLCASSTRAGFTDTQYFGPGTRLTVL.

CDR3 amino acids: CASSLRGYEQYF. In DNA form, the CDR3 reads TGTGCCAGCAGCCTCCGAGGGTACGAGCAGTACTTC. The chain employs TRBV6-1 and TRBJ2-7, with a tentative D call TRBD2 (5 bases). Trimming took off 6 bases at V and 4 bases at J, with 10 bases between the two ends. CDR1 is MNHNS and CDR2 is SASEGT in the germline V gene. The CDR3 runs to 12 residues.

V and J are TRBV6-4 and TRBJ1-3, with a tentative D call TRBD1 (5 bases). With 4 bases removed from V and 4 bases from J, the gap between germline ends came to 14 bases. The CDR3 totals 15 residues. Germline V lookup: CDR1 MRHNA, CDR2 SNTAGT. The CDR3 loop is CASSANGGSGNTIYF. In DNA, the CDR3 is TGTGCCAGCAGTGCGAACGGGGGATCAGGAAACACCATATATTTT.

The genes are TRBV6-6 and TRBJ1-4; D unclear. Germline CDR1 MNHNY, CDR2 SVGAGI (reference sequence). This CDR3 contains 10 residues. V lost 6 bases, J lost 12 bases, and 8 bases lay in between. The chain's CDR3 is CASREMELFF. The CDR3 DNA sequence: TGTGCCAGCAGGGAGATGGAACTGTTTTTT.

The chain is built from TRBV5-8 and TRBJ2-7; no clear D gene. Between the trimmed V and J ends, which lost 2 bases and 0 bases, there was a span of 9 bases. Germline CDR1 is SGHTS and CDR2 is YDEGEE. The CDR3 consists of 14 residues. The CDR3 DNA sequence: TGTGCCAGCAGCTTCCATGGCAGCTCCTACGAGCAGTACTTC. Its translation: CASSFHGSSYEQYF.

The chain joins TRBV6-1 to TRBJ1-5, with a weak D call TRBD1 (6 bases). The CDR3 totals 15 residues. V dropped 9 bases and J dropped 5 bases, with 20 bases sitting between them. Per germline, CDR1 MNHNS and CDR2 SASEGT. DNA of the CDR3: TGTGCCAGTAAAAACTCAGGGGTTCTGGATCAGCCCCAGCATTTT. It translates to CASKNSGVLDQPQHF.

V is TRBV11-2 and J is TRBJ2-7, with D hard to call. With 3 bases removed from V and 3 bases from J, the gap between germline ends came to 9 bases. This CDR3 is 13 amino acids long. Germline CDR1 SGHAT, CDR2 FQNNGV. The CDR3 sequence: CASSFGLHYEQYF. CDR3 DNA sequence: TGTGCCAGCAGCTTTGGCCTCCACTACGAGCAGTACTTC. The variable domain in full, with the rest retrieved from reference TRBV11-2 and TRBJ2-7, is EAGVAQSPRYKIIEKRQSVAFWCNPISGHATLYWYQQILGQGPKLLIQFQNNGVVDDSQLPKDRFSAERLKGVDSTLKIQPAKLEDSAVYLCASSFGLHYEQYFGPGTRLTVT.

This clone is categorized as large (0.1 to 1%). Other DNA sequences of this sample code for an identical CDR3. V and J are TRBV5-6 and TRBJ1-3, with D possibly TRBD1 on 5 matching bases. The germline gives CDR1 SGHDT, CDR2 YYEEEE. The germline V and J ends were trimmed by 3 bases and 4 bases, with 14 bases remaining between them. The CDR3 contains 15 residues. The CDR3 protein is CASSSLQGSGNTIYF. CDR3 sequence (DNA): TGTGCCAGCAGCTCGCTTCAGGGATCGGGAAACACCATATATTTT.

The chain recombines TRBV5-1 with TRBJ1-6; perhaps TRBD1 as D (5 bases). The CDR3 is made up of 15 amino acids. Germline assignment: CDR1 SGHRS and CDR2 YFSETQ. Trimming left V 4 bases short and J 5 bases short, with 13 bases between. The CDR3 region has the DNA TGCGCCAGCAGCAACGACAGAGCCAATAATTCACCCCTCCACTTT. Translating it yields CASSNDRANNSPLHF.

V gene TRBV7-9 combines with J gene TRBJ2-4; D ambiguous. CDR1 is SEHNR, CDR2 FQNEAQ, per germline (reference sequence). The V and J ends lost 11 bases and 14 bases respectively, with 16 bases between them. The CDR3 is 10 amino acids. CDR3 amino acids: CAAQRVTEYF. For the CDR3, the DNA is TGTGCCGCCCAAAGAGTTACCGAGTACTTC.

The chain joins TRBV6-1 to TRBJ2-2; D is ambiguous. This CDR3 is built from 14 residues. Germline V gives CDR1 MNHNS, CDR2 SASEGT. V was cut by 6 bases and J by 0 bases, with 8 bases left in between. DNA of the CDR3: TGTGCCAGCAGAGTGAATGCGAACACCGGGGAGCTGTTTTTT. It specifies CASRVNANTGELFF.

This clone was seen only a few times. The chain joins TRBV10-3 to TRBJ2-7; the D is unclear. This CDR3 spans 15 amino acids. The germline V gene encodes CDR1 ENHRY and CDR2 SYGVKD. The V gene lost 6 bases and the J gene lost 6 bases, with 21 bases spanning the gap. As DNA, the CDR3 is TGTGCCATCAGCGACTGGGCGGACCCTAAATTCGAGCAGTACTTC. Translation: CAISDWADPKFEQYF.

The chain links TRBV30 to TRBJ2-4; TRBD1 might be the D (5 bases). Germline loops: CDR1 GTSNPN, CDR2 SVGIG (reference sequence). The V end was cut by 1 base, the J end by 4 bases, with 14 bases between. The CDR3 contains 15 residues. The CDR3 loop reads CAWSAGHGQKNIQYF. DNA for the CDR3: TGTGCCTGGAGTGCCGGACACGGCCAGAAAAACATTCAGTACTTC.

The rearrangement uses TRBV6-1 and TRBJ2-3; D is possibly TRBD1 or TRBD2 (5 bases each). The CDR3 sequence is 13 residues long. Trimming removed 8 bases at V and 2 bases at J, with 11 bases between. Germline CDR1 is MNHNS and CDR2 is SASEGT. The CDR3 coding sequence is TGTGCCAGCTGGGGGAGTATCACAGATACGCAGTATTTT. This sequence encodes CASWGSITDTQYF.

This chain links TRBV7-2 with TRBJ1-2, with 8 bases identical to TRBD1. The germline V gene has CDR1 SGHTA and CDR2 FQGNSA. The CDR3 is made up of 17 amino acids. Unmatched junction bases numbered 16, after V lost 5 bases and J lost 5 bases. The DNA of the CDR3 is TGTGCCAGCAGCCTAGACCGGGACAGGTTCCTATTATATGGCTACACCTTC. This encodes CASSLDRDRFLLYGYTF. Based on the CDR3 plus reference TRBV7-2 and TRBJ1-2, the full variable domain is GAGVSQSPSNKVTEKGKDVELRCDPISGHTALYWYRQSLGQGLEFLIYFQGNSAPDKSGLPSDRFSAERTGGSVSTLTIQRTQQEDSAVYLCASSLDRDRFLLYGYTFGSGTRLTVV.